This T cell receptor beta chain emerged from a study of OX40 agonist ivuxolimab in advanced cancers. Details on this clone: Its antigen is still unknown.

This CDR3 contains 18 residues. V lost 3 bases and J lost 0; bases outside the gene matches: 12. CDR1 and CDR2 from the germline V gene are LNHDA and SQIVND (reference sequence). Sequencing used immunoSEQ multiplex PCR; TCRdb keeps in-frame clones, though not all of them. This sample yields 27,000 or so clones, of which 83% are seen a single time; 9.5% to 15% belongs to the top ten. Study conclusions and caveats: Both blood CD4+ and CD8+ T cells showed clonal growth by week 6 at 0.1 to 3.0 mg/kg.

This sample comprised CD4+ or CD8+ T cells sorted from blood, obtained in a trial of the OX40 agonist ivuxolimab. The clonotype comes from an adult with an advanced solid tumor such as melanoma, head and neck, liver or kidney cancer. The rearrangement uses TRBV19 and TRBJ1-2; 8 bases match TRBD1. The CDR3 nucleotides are TGTGCCAGTAGTATTCTAGCCCTGGACAGGGAGGCTAACTATGGCTACACCTTC. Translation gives CASSILALDREANYGYTF.